This TCR beta chain was identified during a study of T cells in localized non-small cell lung cancer. Study-level points and caveats: Those with higher blood T cell density had longer overall survival. T cell clonality was highest in uninvolved adjacent lung, above tumor. The appearance of a median about 62 of the top 100 tumor clones was seen in adjacent lung.

The CDR3 runs 15 residues. In germline, CDR1 is SNHLY, CDR2 FYNNEI. The V and J ends lost 10 bases and 9 bases respectively, with 25 bases between them. TCRdb keeps only in-frame clones here, not all; method: immunoSEQ multiplex PCR. The data show some 85,000 clones, with 80% seen just once and 19% held by the top ten. Details on this clone: Antigen specificity is unknown.

The material sequenced was PBMCs, taken before any cancer treatment. The chain is built from TRBV2 and TRBJ2-1; D may be TRBD2 (6 bases). This sequence was found in a man aged 40-75 years with stage II squamous cell lung carcinoma. CDR3: CAIYHGGGKGGEQFF. In DNA form, the CDR3 reads TGTGCCATATATCACGGCGGAGGGAAGGGTGGTGAGCAGTTCTTC.